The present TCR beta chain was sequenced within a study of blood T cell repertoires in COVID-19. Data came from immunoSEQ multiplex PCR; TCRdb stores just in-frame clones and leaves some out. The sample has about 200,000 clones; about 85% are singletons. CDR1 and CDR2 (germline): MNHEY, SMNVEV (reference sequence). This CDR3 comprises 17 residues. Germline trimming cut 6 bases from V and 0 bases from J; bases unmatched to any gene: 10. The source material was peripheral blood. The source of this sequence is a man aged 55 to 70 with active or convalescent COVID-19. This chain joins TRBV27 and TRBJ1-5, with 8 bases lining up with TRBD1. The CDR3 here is CASRPGTGLNSNQPQHF. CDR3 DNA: TGTGCCAGCAGACCCGGGACAGGCTTAAATAGCAATCAGCCCCAGCATTTT.